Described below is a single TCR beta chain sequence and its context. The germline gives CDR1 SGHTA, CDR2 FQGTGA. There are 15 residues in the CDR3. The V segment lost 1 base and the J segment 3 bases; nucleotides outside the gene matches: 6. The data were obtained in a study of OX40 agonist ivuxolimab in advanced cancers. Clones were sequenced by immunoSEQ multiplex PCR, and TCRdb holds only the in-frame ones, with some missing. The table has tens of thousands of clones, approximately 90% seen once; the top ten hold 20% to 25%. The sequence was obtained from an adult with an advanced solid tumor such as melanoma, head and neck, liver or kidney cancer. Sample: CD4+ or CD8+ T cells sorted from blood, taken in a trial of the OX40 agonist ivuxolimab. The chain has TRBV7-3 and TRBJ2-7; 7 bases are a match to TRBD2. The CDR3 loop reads CASSLSGGSNYEQYF. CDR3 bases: TGTGCCAGCAGCTTAAGTGGCGGGAGTAACTACGAGCAGTACTTC.